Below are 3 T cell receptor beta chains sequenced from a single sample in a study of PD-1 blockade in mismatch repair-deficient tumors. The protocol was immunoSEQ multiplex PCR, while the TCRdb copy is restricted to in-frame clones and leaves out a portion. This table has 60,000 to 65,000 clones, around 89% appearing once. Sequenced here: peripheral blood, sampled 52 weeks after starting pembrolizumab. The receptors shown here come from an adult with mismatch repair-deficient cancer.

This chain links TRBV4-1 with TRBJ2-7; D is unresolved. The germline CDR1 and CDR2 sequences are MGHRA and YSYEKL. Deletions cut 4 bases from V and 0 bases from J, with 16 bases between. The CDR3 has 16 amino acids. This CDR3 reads CASSPKMSLSSYEQYF. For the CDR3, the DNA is TGCGCCAGCAGCCCCAAGATGTCTCTGAGCTCCTACGAGCAGTACTTC.

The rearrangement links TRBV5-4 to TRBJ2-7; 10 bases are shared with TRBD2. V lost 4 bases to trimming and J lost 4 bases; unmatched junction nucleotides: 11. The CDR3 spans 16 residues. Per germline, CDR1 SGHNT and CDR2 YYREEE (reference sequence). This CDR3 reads CASSPGLATSPYEQYF. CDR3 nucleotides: TGTGCCAGCAGCCCGGGACTAGCGACCTCCCCATACGAGCAGTACTTC.

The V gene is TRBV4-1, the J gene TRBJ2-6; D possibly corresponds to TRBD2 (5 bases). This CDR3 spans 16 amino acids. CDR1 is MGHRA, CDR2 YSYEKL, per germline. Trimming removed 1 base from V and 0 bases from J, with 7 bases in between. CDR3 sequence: CASSQGRGSGANVLTF. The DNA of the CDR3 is TGCGCCAGCAGCCAAGGACGGGGCTCTGGGGCCAACGTCCTGACTTTC.